This TCR beta chain was recorded in a study of OX40 agonist ivuxolimab in advanced cancers. Overall study: The study gave patients intravenous ivuxolimab at 0.01 to 10 mg/kg every 2 weeks. Dose-escalation subjects each had hepatocellular carcinoma, melanoma, renal cell or head and neck cancer.

Note on this clone: Its antigen is unknown.

Study-wide findings and caveats: Certain nonresponding patients likewise had low normalized T-cell clonal expansion.

Germline V CDR1 and CDR2: SGHRS, YFSETQ. The CDR3 spans 16 residues. V shed 3 bases, J shed 5 bases, and the junction held 10 bases outside the gene matches. The method was immunoSEQ multiplex PCR; TCRdb's version includes in-frame clones alone and lacks a portion of them. The top ten clones hold roughly 2% of a sample with some 51,000 clones, 65% to 85% of them seen once. The chain recombines TRBV5-1 with TRBJ2-3, with 9 bases lining up with TRBD2. Sample: CD4+ or CD8+ T cells sorted from blood, taken in a trial of the OX40 agonist ivuxolimab. The TCR comes from an adult with an advanced solid tumor such as melanoma, head and neck, liver or kidney cancer. CDR3 sequence (DNA): TGCGCCAGCAGCTCCCTTAGCGGGAGTCTAGGAGATACGCAGTATTTT. It is translated as CASSSLSGSLGDTQYF. The full variable domain, in which reference TRBV5-1 and TRBJ2-3 provide the parts outside the CDR3, is KAGVTQTPRYLIKTRGQQVTLSCSPISGHRSVSWYQQTPGQGLQFLFEYFSETQRNKGNFPGRFSGRQFSNSRSEMNVSTLELGDSALYLCASSSLSGSLGDTQYFGPGTRLTVL.